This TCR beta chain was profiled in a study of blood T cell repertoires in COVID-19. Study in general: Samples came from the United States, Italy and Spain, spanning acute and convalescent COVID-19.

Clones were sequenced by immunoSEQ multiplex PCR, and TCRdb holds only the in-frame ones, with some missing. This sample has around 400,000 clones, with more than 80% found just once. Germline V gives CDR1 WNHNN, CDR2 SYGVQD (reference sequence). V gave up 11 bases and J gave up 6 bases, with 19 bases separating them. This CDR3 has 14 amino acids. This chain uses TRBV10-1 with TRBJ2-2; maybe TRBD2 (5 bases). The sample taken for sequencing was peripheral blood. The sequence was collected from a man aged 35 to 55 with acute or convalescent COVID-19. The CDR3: CALLRDKDPGELFF. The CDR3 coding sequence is TGCGCCTTACTCCGGGATAAGGATCCCGGGGAGCTGTTTTTT.